These 12 T cell receptor beta chains were sequenced from one sample in a study of PD-1 blockade in classical Hodgkin lymphoma. Time point noted: newly diagnosed, previously untreated cHL patient sample. Researchers used magnetic negative selection to pull out pure CD4+ T cells from thawed PBMCs. Generated by immunoSEQ multiplex PCR, the TCRdb table keeps only in-frame clones and is missing some. The sample records 25,000 to 30,000 clones, roughly 90% being singletons. The material sequenced was CD4+ T cells from blood. The receptors derive from a human donor with classical Hodgkin lymphoma.

The chain joins TRBV7-2 to TRBJ2-5, with 16 bases fitting TRBD2. V dropped 5 bases and J dropped 2; count of bases not matched to a gene: 2. CDR1 SGHTA and CDR2 FQGNSA come from the germline V gene. The CDR3 is 16 residues long. CDR3 region: CASSKGLAGGQETQYF. The CDR3 DNA is TGTGCCAGCAGCAAGGGACTAGCGGGAGGGCAAGAGACCCAGTACTTC.

The V call is TRBV5-4, the J call TRBJ2-7; 10 nucleotides agree with TRBD2. Trimming cost V 2 bases and J 3 bases; bases outside gene matches: 5. Germline CDR1 and CDR2: SGHNT and YYREEE (reference sequence). CDR3 length: 15 amino acids. The CDR3 coding sequence is TGTGCCAGCAGCTTAGGACTAGCGGACTACTACGAGCAGTACTTC. It encodes CASSLGLADYYEQYF.

This sequence joins TRBV6-7 and TRBJ2-2, with 11 bases fitting TRBD2. TRBV6-7 is assigned to the ORF class and has an uncertain function. The junction had 21 bases not matched to a gene; V was cut back by 2 bases and J by 4 bases. The length of the CDR3 is 22 residues. CDR3 coding DNA: TGTGCCAGCAGTTACCCTCCGGACAGGGAAGGCAACGGACTAGCGGGCACCGGGGAGCTGTTTTTT. Protein sequence: CASSYPPDREGNGLAGTGELFF.

This chain uses TRBV5-8 with TRBJ1-5, with D uncertain. The germline V gene encodes CDR1 SGHTS and CDR2 YDEGEE. V lost 6 bases to trimming and J lost 2 bases, with 18 bases between them. CDR3 length: 16 residues. CDR3 nucleotides: TGTGCCAGCATCCCCTGGGGTATGATCGGCAATCAGCCCCAGCATTTT. Protein: CASIPWGMIGNQPQHF.

V gene TRBV11-2 combines with J gene TRBJ2-7; 8 bases align to TRBD2. The germline V gene encodes CDR1 SGHAT and CDR2 FQNNGV. This CDR3 comprises 16 residues. With 1 base clipped from V and 4 bases from J, the junction kept 9 bases outside the gene matches. CDR3 nucleotides: TGTGCCAGCAGCTTAGGTGGGCGGGAGGCTAGGTACGAGCAGTACTTC. It is translated as CASSLGGREARYEQYF.

The V and J genes are TRBV29-1 and TRBJ1-1; 9 bases align to TRBD1. This CDR3 comprises 15 residues. V dropped 6 bases and J dropped 2; count of bases not matched to a gene: 10. Germline lookup yields CDR1 SQVTM and CDR2 ANQGSEA. The CDR3 here is CSVPDRGLANTEAFF. The CDR3 DNA follows: TGCAGCGTCCCGGACAGGGGCCTTGCAAACACTGAAGCTTTCTTT. The whole variable domain, filled in from reference TRBV29-1 and TRBJ1-1, reads SAVISQKPSRDICQRGTSLTIQCQVDSQVTMMFWYRQQPGQSLTLIATANQGSEATYESGFVIDKFPISRPNLTFSTLTVSNMSPEDSSIYLCSVPDRGLANTEAFFGQGTRLTVV.

The chain joins TRBV28 to TRBJ1-2; 8 bases align to TRBD1. Germline V CDR1 and CDR2: MDHEN, SYDVKM. This CDR3 has 15 residues. Trimming took 3 bases from V and 3 from J; bases not matched to a gene: 6. CDR3 region: CASSLPGGGHYGYTF. The CDR3 nucleotides are TGTGCCAGCAGTTTGCCAGGGGGCGGCCACTATGGCTACACCTTC.

This rearrangement joins TRBV28 to TRBJ1-5, with 8 bases identical to TRBD1. The J segment lost 3 bases and the V segment lost 4 bases, leaving 8 bases of the junction unmatched. The V gene's germline CDR1 is MDHEN and CDR2 SYDVKM. The CDR3 consists of 16 residues. In nucleotides, the CDR3 is TGTGCCAGCAGTTCTCGACGACAGGGGTTCAATCAGCCCCAGCATTTT. Translating it yields CASSSRRQGFNQPQHF.

The gene calls are TRBV4-3 and TRBJ2-2; D perhaps matches TRBD2 (5 bases). The V end was cut by 4 bases, the J end by 2 bases, with 14 bases between. The germline V gene encodes CDR1 LGHNA and CDR2 YSLEER. The CDR3 loop spans 16 amino acids. The CDR3 DNA reads as TGCGCCAGCAGCCGGTGGGCAGCGGACAACACCGGGGAGCTGTTTTTT. This encodes CASSRWAADNTGELFF.

This clone was counted a few times. This chain joins TRBV5-1 and TRBJ2-1; no reliable D call. Trimming shortened V by 0 bases and J by 7 bases, and 11 bases separated the two germline ends. Germline V gene sequence: CDR1 SGHRS, CDR2 YFSETQ. The CDR3 contains 14 residues. The CDR3 nucleotides read TGCGCCAGCAGCTTGGAGGTGTCAAGAAATGAGCAGTTCTTC. Its protein product is CASSLEVSRNEQFF.

The rearrangement uses TRBV4-2 and TRBJ2-1; D is possibly TRBD2 (6 bases). Trimming took 1 base from V and 2 from J, leaving 9 bases between them. Germline V lookup: CDR1 LGHNA, CDR2 YNFKEQ. The CDR3 sequence is 15 residues long. CDR3 in DNA: TGTGCCAGCAGCCAAGCCAGCGGGCCCTACAATGAGCAGTTCTTC. This encodes CASSQASGPYNEQFF.

This clone was observed a single time. The rearrangement links TRBV25-1 to TRBJ2-5; a possible D gene is TRBD2 (6 bases). The CDR3 spans 15 residues. Per the germline V gene, CDR1 is MGHDK and CDR2 is SYGVNS. V gave up 0 bases and J gave up 0 bases, with 8 bases separating them. The CDR3 bases are TGTGCCAGCAGTGAATATGGAGGGTACCAAGAGACCCAGTACTTC. Protein product: CASSEYGGYQETQYF. The variable domain in full, with the rest retrieved from reference TRBV25-1 and TRBJ2-5, is EADIYQTPRYLVIGTGKKITLECSQTMGHDKMYWYQQDPGMELHLIHYSYGVNSTEKGDLSSESTVSRIRTEHFPLTLESARPSHTSQYLCASSEYGGYQETQYFGPGTRLLVL.